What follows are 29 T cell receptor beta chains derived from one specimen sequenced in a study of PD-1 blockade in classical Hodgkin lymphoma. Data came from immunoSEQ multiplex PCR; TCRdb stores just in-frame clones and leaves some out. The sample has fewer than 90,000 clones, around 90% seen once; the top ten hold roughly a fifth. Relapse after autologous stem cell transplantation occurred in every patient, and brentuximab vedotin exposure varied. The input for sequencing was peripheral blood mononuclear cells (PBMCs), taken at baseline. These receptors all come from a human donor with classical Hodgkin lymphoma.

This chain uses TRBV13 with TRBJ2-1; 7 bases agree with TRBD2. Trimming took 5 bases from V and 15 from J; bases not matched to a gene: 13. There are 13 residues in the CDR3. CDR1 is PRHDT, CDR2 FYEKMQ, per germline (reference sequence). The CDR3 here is CASSTGLPHDRFF. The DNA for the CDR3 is TGTGCCAGCAGCACGGGACTACCCCACGATCGGTTCTTC.

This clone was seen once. In DNA, the CDR3 is TGTGCCAGCAGCACTCTGGATAACCAAGAGACCCAGTACTTC. This codes for CASSTLDNQETQYF. V and J are TRBV5-6 and TRBJ2-5, with D unclear. Germline V gene lookup returns CDR1 SGHDT and CDR2 YYEEEE. The CDR3 totals 14 residues. V was cut by 4 bases and J by 0 bases, with 10 bases left in between.

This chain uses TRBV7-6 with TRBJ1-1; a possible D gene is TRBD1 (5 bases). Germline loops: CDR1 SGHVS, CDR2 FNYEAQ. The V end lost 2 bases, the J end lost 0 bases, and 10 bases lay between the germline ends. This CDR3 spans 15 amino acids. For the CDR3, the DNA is TGTGCCAGCAGCTTAACGGGACGGATGAACACTGAAGCTTTCTTT. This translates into CASSLTGRMNTEAFF.

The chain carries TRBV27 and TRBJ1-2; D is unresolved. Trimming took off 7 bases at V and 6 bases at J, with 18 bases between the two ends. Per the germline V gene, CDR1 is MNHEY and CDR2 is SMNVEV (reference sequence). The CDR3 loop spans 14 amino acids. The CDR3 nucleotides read TGTGCCAGCACCCCAACCAAAGGTCAGGATGGCTACACCTTC. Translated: CASTPTKGQDGYTF.

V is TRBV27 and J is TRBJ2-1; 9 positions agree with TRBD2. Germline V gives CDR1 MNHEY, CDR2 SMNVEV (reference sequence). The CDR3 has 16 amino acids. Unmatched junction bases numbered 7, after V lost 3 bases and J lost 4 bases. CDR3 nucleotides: TGTGCCAGCAGTTTCTACCCTAGCGGGAAATACAATGAGCAGTTCTTC. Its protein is CASSFYPSGKYNEQFF.

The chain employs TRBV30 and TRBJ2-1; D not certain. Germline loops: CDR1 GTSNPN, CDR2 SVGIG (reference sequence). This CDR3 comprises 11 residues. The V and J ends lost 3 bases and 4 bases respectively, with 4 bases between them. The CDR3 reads CAWSGYNEQFF. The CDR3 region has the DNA TGTGCCTGGAGCGGTTACAATGAGCAGTTCTTC. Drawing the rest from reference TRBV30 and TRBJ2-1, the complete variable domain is SQTIHQWPATLVQPVGSPLSLECTVEGTSNPNLYWYRQAAGRGLQLLFYSVGIGQISSEVPQNLSASRPQDRQFILSSKKLLLSDSGFYLCAWSGYNEQFFGPGTRLTVL.

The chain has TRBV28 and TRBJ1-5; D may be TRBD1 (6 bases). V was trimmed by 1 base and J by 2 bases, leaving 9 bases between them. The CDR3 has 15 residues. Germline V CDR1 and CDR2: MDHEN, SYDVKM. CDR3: CASSLFAGGNQPQHF. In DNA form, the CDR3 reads TGTGCCAGCAGTTTATTTGCAGGGGGCAATCAGCCCCAGCATTTT.

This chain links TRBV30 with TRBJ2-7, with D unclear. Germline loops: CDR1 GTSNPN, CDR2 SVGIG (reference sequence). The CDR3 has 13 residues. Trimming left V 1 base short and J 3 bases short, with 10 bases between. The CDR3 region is CAWSDGVFYEQYF. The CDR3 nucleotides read TGTGCCTGGAGTGACGGTGTTTTCTACGAGCAGTACTTC.

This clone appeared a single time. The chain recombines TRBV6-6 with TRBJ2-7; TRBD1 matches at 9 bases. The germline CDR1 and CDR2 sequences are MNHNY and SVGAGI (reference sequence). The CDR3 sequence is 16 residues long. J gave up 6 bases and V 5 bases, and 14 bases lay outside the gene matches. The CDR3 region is CASSTGNRGRRSEQYF. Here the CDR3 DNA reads TGTGCCAGCAGTACCGGAAACAGGGGGCGCAGGTCCGAGCAGTACTTC.

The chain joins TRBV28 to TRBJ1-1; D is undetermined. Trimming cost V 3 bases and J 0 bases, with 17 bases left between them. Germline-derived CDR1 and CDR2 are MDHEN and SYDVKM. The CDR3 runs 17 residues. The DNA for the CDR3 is TGTGCCAGCAGTTTCAAGGACTCAGGACTTATGAACACTGAAGCTTTCTTT. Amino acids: CASSFKDSGLMNTEAFF.

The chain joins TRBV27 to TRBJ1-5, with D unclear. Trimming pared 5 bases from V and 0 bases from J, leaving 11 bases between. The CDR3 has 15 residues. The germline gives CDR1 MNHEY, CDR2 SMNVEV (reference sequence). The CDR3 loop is CASSPQSYSNQPQHF. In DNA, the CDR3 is TGTGCCAGCAGTCCCCAGAGTTATAGCAATCAGCCCCAGCATTTT.

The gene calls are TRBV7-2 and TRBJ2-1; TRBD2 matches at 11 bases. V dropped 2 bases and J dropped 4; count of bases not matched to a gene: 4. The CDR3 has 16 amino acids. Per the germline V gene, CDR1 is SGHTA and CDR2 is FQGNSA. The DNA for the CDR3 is TGTGCCAGCAGCTTATATGGGACTAGCGGATACAATGAGCAGTTCTTC. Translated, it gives CASSLYGTSGYNEQFF.

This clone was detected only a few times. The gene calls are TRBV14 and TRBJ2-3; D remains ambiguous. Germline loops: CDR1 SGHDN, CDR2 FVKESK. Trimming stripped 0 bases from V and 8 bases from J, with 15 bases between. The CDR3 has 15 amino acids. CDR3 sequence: CASSQDHGTVGTQYF. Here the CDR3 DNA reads TGTGCCAGCAGCCAAGACCATGGCACTGTTGGTACGCAGTATTTT.

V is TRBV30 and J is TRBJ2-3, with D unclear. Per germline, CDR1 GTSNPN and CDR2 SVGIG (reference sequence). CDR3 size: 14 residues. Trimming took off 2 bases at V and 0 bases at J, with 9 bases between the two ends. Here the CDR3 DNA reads TGTGCCTGGAGTTACAGCGTAAGCACAGATACGCAGTATTTT. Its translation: CAWSYSVSTDTQYF.

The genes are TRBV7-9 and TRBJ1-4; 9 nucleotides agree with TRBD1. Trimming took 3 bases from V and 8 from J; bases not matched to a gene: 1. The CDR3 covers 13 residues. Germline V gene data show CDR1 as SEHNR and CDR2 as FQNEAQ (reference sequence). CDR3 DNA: TGTGCCAGCAGCTTGGACAGGGGCGAAAAACTGTTTTTT. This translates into CASSLDRGEKLFF.

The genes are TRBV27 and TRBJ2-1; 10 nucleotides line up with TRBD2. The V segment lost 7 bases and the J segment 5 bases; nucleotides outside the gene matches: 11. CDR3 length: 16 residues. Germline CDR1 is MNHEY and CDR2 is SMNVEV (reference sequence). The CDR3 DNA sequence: TGTGCCAGCACCTTCCTAGCGGGAGCATCCAACAATGAGCAGTTCTTC. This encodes CASTFLAGASNNEQFF.

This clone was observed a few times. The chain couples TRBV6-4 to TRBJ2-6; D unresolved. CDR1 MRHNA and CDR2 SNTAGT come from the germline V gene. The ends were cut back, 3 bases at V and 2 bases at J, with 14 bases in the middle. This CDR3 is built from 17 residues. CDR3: CASSDGPFTPGANVLTF. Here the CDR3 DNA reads TGTGCCAGCAGTGATGGCCCCTTTACCCCTGGGGCCAACGTCCTGACTTTC.

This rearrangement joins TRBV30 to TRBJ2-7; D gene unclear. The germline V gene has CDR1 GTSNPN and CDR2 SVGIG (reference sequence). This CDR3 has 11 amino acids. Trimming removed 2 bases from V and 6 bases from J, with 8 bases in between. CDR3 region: CAWSYEREQYF. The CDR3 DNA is TGTGCCTGGAGTTATGAGCGCGAGCAGTACTTC.

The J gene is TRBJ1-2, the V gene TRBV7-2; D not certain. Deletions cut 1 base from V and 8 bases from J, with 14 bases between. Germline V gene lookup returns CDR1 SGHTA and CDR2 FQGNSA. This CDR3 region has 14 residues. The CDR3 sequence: CASSLGGGFGGYTF. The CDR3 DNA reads TGTGCCAGCAGCTTAGGAGGTGGGTTCGGCGGCTACACCTTC.

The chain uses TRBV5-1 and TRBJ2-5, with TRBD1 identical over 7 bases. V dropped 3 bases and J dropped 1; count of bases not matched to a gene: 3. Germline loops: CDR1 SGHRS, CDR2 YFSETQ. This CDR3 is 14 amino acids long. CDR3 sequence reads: CASSSDRAQETQYF. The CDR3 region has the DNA TGCGCCAGCAGCTCCGACAGGGCCCAAGAGACCCAGTACTTC.

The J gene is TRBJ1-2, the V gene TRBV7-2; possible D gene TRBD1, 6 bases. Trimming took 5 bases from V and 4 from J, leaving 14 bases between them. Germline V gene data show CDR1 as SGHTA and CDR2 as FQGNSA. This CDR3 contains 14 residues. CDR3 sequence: CASSGGGLSYGYTF. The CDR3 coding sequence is TGTGCCAGCAGCGGTGGGGGGCTGAGCTATGGCTACACCTTC.

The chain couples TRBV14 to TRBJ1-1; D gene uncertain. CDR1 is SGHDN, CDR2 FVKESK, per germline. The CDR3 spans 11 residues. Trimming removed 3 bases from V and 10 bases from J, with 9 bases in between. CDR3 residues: CASSHGNGAFF. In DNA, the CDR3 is TGTGCCAGCAGCCACGGTAACGGAGCTTTCTTT.

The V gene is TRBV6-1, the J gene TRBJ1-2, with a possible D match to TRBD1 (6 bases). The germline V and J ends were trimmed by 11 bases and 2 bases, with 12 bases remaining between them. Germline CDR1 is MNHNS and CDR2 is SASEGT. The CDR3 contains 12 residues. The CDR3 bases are TGTGCCTCGGGTACAGGGAACTATGGCTACACCTTC. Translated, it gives CASGTGNYGYTF.

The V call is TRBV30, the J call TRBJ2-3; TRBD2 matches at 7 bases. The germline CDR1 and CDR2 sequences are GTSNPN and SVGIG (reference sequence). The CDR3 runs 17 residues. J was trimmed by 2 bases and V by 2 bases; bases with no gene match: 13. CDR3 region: CAWSTQIGAGNTDTQYF. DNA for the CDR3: TGTGCCTGGAGTACCCAAATCGGAGCGGGGAACACAGATACGCAGTATTTT.

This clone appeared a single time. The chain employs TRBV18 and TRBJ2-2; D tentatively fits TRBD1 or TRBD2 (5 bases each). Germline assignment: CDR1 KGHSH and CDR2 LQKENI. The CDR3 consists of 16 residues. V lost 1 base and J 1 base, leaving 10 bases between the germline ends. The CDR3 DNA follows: TGTGCCAGCTCACCACAGGGGACCGGGAACACCGGGGAGCTGTTTTTT. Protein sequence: CASSPQGTGNTGELFF.

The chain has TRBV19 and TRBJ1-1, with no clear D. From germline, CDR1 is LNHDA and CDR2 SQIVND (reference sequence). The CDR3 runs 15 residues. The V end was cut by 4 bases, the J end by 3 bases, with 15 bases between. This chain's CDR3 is CASSTWTSVDTEAFF. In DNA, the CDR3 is TGTGCCAGTAGTACCTGGACCTCAGTGGACACTGAAGCTTTCTTT. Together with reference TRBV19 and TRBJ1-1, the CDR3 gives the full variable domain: DGGITQSPKYLFRKEGQNVTLSCEQNLNHDAMYWYRQDPGQGLRLIYYSQIVNDFQKGDIAEGYSVSREKKESFPLTVTSAQKNPTAFYLCASSTWTSVDTEAFFGQGTRLTVV.

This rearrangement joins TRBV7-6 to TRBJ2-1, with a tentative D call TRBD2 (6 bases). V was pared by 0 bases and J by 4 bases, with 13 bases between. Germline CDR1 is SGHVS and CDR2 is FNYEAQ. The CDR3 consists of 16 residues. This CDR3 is CASSLAVGGTYNEQFF. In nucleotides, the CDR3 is TGTGCCAGCAGCTTAGCGGTTGGCGGGACGTACAATGAGCAGTTCTTC.

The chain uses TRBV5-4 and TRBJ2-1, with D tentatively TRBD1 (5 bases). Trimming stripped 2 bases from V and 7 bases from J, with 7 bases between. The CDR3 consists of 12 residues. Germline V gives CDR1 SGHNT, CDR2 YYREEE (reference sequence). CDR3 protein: CASSLSGNEQFF. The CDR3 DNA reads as TGTGCCAGCAGCTTATCAGGGAATGAGCAGTTCTTC. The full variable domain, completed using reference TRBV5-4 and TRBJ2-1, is ETGVTQSPTHLIKTRGQQVTLRCSSQSGHNTVSWYQQALGQGPQFIFQYYREEENGRGNFPPRFSGLQFPNYSSELNVNALELDDSALYLCASSLSGNEQFFGPGTRLTVL.

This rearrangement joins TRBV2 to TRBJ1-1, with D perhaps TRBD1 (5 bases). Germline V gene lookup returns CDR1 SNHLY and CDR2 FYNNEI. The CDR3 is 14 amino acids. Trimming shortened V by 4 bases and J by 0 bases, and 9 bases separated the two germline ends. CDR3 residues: CASSGGTLNTEAFF. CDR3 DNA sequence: TGTGCCAGCAGTGGGGGGACCTTGAACACTGAAGCTTTCTTT. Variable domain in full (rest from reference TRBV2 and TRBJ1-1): EPEVTQTPSHQVTQMGQEVILRCVPISNHLYFYWYRQILGQKVEFLVSFYNNEISEKSEIFDDQFSVERPDGSNFTLKIRSTKLEDSAMYFCASSGGTLNTEAFFGQGTRLTVV.